A single sample gave rise to the 14 T cell receptor beta chains below, sequenced in a study of blood T cell repertoires in COVID-19. Generated by immunoSEQ multiplex PCR, the TCRdb table keeps only in-frame clones and is missing some. The top ten clones hold 6.5% to 8.5% of a sample with about 80,000 clones, around nine tenths of them seen once. The sequencing sample was made of peripheral blood. These receptors came from a man aged 25 to 40 with acute or convalescent COVID-19.

The chain uses TRBV18 and TRBJ1-4; 9 bases align to TRBD1. This CDR3 has 18 residues. V shed 6 bases and J 0 bases; nucleotides not matched to a gene: 11. The germline CDR1 and CDR2 sequences are KGHSH and LQKENI. This chain's CDR3 is CASSSRGTGSATNEKLFF. CDR3 in DNA: TGTGCCAGCTCTTCCAGGGGGACAGGGTCGGCAACTAATGAAAAACTGTTTTTT.

The rearrangement uses TRBV6-5 and TRBJ2-3, with 7 bases matching TRBD2. The germline CDR1 and CDR2 sequences are MNHEY and SVGAGI. The length of the CDR3 is 15 residues. Trimming cost V 7 bases and J 7 bases; bases outside gene matches: 14. The chain's CDR3 is CASIVGDYQVHTQYF. The DNA of the CDR3 is TGTGCCAGCATAGTAGGGGACTACCAGGTCCATACGCAGTATTTT.

The chain couples TRBV5-8 to TRBJ2-1; perhaps TRBD2 as D (6 bases). The V gene lost 7 bases and the J gene lost 0 bases, with 14 bases spanning the gap. Germline CDR1 reads SGHTS; CDR2 reads YDEGEE. CDR3 length: 15 amino acids. The CDR3 DNA is TGTGCCAGCTCCTTCGCCGGGAGCTCCTACAATGAGCAGTTCTTC. This sequence encodes CASSFAGSSYNEQFF.

V gene TRBV4-1 combines with J gene TRBJ2-4, with D possibly TRBD2 on 5 matching bases. V shed 1 base and J shed 0 bases, with 10 bases lying between them. The CDR3 runs to 16 residues. Germline values: CDR1 MGHRA, CDR2 YSYEKL. The DNA for the CDR3 is TGCGCCAGCAGCCAAGCCGGGAATCTAGCCAAAAACATTCAGTACTTC. Its protein product is CASSQAGNLAKNIQYF.

The J gene is TRBJ2-2, the V gene TRBV12-2; the table's D call of TRBD2 was not tested on the DNA. TRBV12-2 corresponds to a pseudogene. The CDR3 is 16 residues long. This CDR3 reads CASRLVGRENTGELFF. DNA for the CDR3: TGTGCAAGTCGCTTAGTCGGGAGAGAGAACACCGGGGAGCTGTTTTTT.

This chain joins TRBV29-1 and TRBJ2-7, with 10 bases that match TRBD2. The CDR3 has 14 amino acids. V lost 5 bases, J lost 2 bases, and 6 bases stayed unmatched. CDR1 is SQVTM, CDR2 ANQGSEA, per germline. The CDR3 region has the DNA TGCAGCGTTCCTACTAGCGGGGATCCCTACGAGCAGTACTTC. This codes for CSVPTSGDPYEQYF.

The chain recombines TRBV5-1 with TRBJ2-3; no firm D call. This CDR3 comprises 14 residues. V was pared by 4 bases and J by 0 bases, with 9 bases between. Germline assignment: CDR1 SGHRS and CDR2 YFSETQ. CDR3 in amino acids: CASSPVTSTDTQYF. Written as DNA, the CDR3 is TGCGCCAGCAGCCCGGTCACTAGCACAGATACGCAGTATTTT.

This chain connects TRBV28 to TRBJ1-6; 7 positions match TRBD1. The V gene's germline CDR1 is MDHEN and CDR2 SYDVKM. The CDR3 length is 14 residues. V was clipped by 5 bases and J by 7 bases; unmatched bases: 5. The CDR3 nucleotides read TGTGCCAGCAGTCGTACAGGGGAAAATTCACCCCTCCACTTT. This gives the protein CASSRTGENSPLHF.

Only one count was recorded for this clone. V and J are TRBV13 and TRBJ2-2; 9 bases fit TRBD2. J gave up 5 bases and V 4 bases, and 5 bases lay outside the gene matches. The length of the CDR3 is 15 residues. Germline CDR1 and CDR2: PRHDT and FYEKMQ (reference sequence). CDR3 protein: CASSYGLAGTGELFF. In nucleotides, the CDR3 is TGTGCCAGCAGCTACGGGCTAGCGGGGACCGGGGAGCTGTTTTTT.

The sample holds a few counts of this clone. The CDR3 is CASSLQGGNYEQYF. The CDR3 bases are TGCGCCAGCAGCTTACAGGGCGGCAACTACGAGCAGTACTTC. The chain is built from TRBV5-1 and TRBJ2-7; TRBD1 might be the D (6 bases). V shed 2 bases and J shed 3 bases, with 12 bases lying between them. The CDR3 spans 14 residues. The germline CDR1 and CDR2 sequences are SGHRS and YFSETQ.

This clone has just a few counts. This rearrangement joins TRBV5-4 to TRBJ2-7, with 7 bases that match TRBD2. With V trimmed by 0 bases and J by 5 bases, 11 bases remained unmatched. Germline V gene sequence: CDR1 SGHNT, CDR2 YYREEE (reference sequence). This CDR3 spans 16 amino acids. The CDR3 loop is CASSLAGASGSHEQYF. DNA of the CDR3: TGTGCCAGCAGCTTGGCCGGGGCTAGCGGAAGTCACGAGCAGTACTTC.

This sequence joins TRBV7-9 and TRBJ2-2; TRBD1 aligns across 9 bases. This CDR3 region has 13 residues. Unmatched junction bases numbered 8, after V lost 11 bases and J lost 7 bases. The germline V gene has CDR1 SEHNR and CDR2 FQNEAQ (reference sequence). The CDR3 region is CAGEQGASGELFF. As DNA, the CDR3 is TGTGCCGGGGAACAGGGGGCGAGCGGGGAGCTGTTTTTT.

The chain has TRBV3-1 (or the pseudogene TRBV3-2) and TRBJ2-7; TRBD2 is a possible D gene (6 bases). This CDR3 comprises 14 residues. Trimming took off 5 bases at V and 5 bases at J, with 16 bases between the two ends. CDR1 is LGHDT, CDR2 YNNKEL, per germline (reference sequence). The CDR3 reads CASSFRTIHDEQYF. The CDR3 nucleotides read TGTGCCAGCAGCTTTCGGACTATTCACGACGAGCAGTACTTC.

The chain links TRBV6-4 to TRBJ1-5, with 7 bases that match TRBD1. Looked up from germline, CDR1 is MRHNA and CDR2 is SNTAGT. Trimming removed 2 bases from V and 0 bases from J; junction bases left unmatched: 4. The CDR3 length is 16 residues. The CDR3: CASSDPRQGSNQPQHF. In DNA, the CDR3 is TGTGCCAGCAGTGACCCTCGACAGGGTAGCAATCAGCCCCAGCATTTT.